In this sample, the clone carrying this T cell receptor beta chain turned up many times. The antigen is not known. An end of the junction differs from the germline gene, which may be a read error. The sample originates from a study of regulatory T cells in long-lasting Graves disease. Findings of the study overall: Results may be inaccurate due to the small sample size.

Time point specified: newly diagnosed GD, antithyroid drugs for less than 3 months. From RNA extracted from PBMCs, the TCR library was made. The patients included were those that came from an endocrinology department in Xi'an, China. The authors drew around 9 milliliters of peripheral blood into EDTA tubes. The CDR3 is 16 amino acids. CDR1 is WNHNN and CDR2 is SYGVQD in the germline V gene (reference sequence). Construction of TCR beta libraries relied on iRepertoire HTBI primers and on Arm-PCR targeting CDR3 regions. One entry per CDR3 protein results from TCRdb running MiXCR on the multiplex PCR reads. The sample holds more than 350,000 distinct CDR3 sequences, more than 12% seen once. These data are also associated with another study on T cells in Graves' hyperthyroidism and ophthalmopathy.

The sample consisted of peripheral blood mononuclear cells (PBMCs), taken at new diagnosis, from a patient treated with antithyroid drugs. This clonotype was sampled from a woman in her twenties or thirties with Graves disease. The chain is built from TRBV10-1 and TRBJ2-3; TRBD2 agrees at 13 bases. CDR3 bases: TGTGCCAGCAGTCTAGGGACTAGCGGGGCAGTCGGTACGCAGTATTTT. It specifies CASSLGTSGAVGTQYF.